The 20 T cell receptor beta chains below all came from one sample that was sequenced in a study of cytomegalovirus exposure and HLA in healthy donors. Libraries were prepared by immunoSEQ multiplex PCR; TCRdb keeps only in-frame clonotypes and omits some of them. Among around 150,000 clones listed, 89% were seen once. The material sequenced was PBMCs. These receptors originate from a man aged 18 to 30 in good health and CMV-seropositive.

The chain recombines TRBV28 with TRBJ1-4; no firm D call. The CDR3 length is 14 residues. Trimming removed 2 bases at V and 4 bases at J, with 8 bases between. The V gene's germline CDR1 is MDHEN and CDR2 SYDVKM. CDR3 sequence: CASSLQQSNEKLFF. The CDR3 DNA sequence: TGTGCCAGCAGTTTACAACAGAGTAATGAAAAACTGTTTTTT.

This clone was seen more than once but under ten times. This chain connects TRBV19 to TRBJ2-2; the match to TRBD2 covers 9 bases. Germline CDR1 is LNHDA and CDR2 is SQIVND (reference sequence). This CDR3 comprises 15 residues. V lost 4 bases to trimming and J lost 7 bases; unmatched junction nucleotides: 7. The CDR3: CASSTGRSGGGELFF. For the CDR3, the DNA is TGTGCCAGTAGTACAGGACGTAGCGGGGGCGGGGAGCTGTTTTTT.

The V call is TRBV2, the J call TRBJ2-2; D perhaps matches TRBD2 (6 bases). The CDR3 is 14 amino acids. The germline V gene has CDR1 SNHLY and CDR2 FYNNEI. Trimming removed 5 bases at V and 1 base at J, with 8 bases between. In DNA form, the CDR3 reads TGTGCCAGCAGTAAGGAGGGGAACACCGGGGAGCTGTTTTTT. Residues: CASSKEGNTGELFF.

V is TRBV6-5 and J is TRBJ2-7; TRBD1 agrees at 9 bases. CDR1 MNHEY and CDR2 SVGAGI come from the germline V gene. The V segment lost 2 bases and the J segment 5 bases; nucleotides outside the gene matches: 1. The CDR3 is made up of 13 amino acids. CDR3 sequence: CASSYGTGHEQYF. In nucleotides, the CDR3 is TGTGCCAGCAGTTACGGGACAGGGCACGAGCAGTACTTC.

The chain recombines TRBV4-1 with TRBJ1-1; D not certain. The length of the CDR3 is 14 residues. In germline, CDR1 is MGHRA, CDR2 YSYEKL. Between the trimmed V and J ends, which lost 4 bases and 5 bases, there was a span of 14 bases. The CDR3 DNA is TGCGCCAGCAGCCTTTCATTAGTTCTTACTGAAGCTTTCTTT. Translation: CASSLSLVLTEAFF.

This clone is a singleton in its sample. The chain uses TRBV11-2 and TRBJ2-1, with 8 bases identical to TRBD1. The trim removed 3 bases at V and 5 bases at J, leaving 3 bases unmatched. Germline lookup yields CDR1 SGHAT and CDR2 FQNNGV. This CDR3 comprises 14 residues. The CDR3 protein is CASSFRDRHNEQFF. CDR3 coding DNA: TGTGCCAGCAGCTTCCGGGACAGGCACAATGAGCAGTTCTTC.

The V and J genes are TRBV2 and TRBJ1-5, with no clear D. Germline loops: CDR1 SNHLY, CDR2 FYNNEI. V lost 1 base, J lost 8 bases, and 12 bases lay in between. The CDR3 loop spans 14 amino acids. CDR3 sequence (DNA): TGTGCCAGCAGTGAAGGAGGGTCCGGGAAGCCCCAGCATTTT. Its protein product is CASSEGGSGKPQHF.

The chain uses TRBV29-1 and TRBJ2-1; 10 bases are shared with TRBD1. The germline V gene has CDR1 SQVTM and CDR2 ANQGSEA. V trimming: 0 bases; J trimming: 7 bases; junction bases outside the gene matches: 3. The CDR3 sequence is 14 residues long. The CDR3 nucleotides read TGCAGCGTTGAAGAGGGACAGGGGCGAAATGAGCAGTTCTTC. Its translation is CSVEEGQGRNEQFF.

This clone came up a few times. The gene calls are TRBV9 and TRBJ1-2; D uncertain. The length of the CDR3 is 13 residues. The ends were cut back, 2 bases at V and 4 bases at J, with 9 bases in the middle. Germline V gene sequence: CDR1 SGDLS, CDR2 YYNGEE. CDR3 nucleotides: TGTGCCAGCAGCGTTGATGGAGGCTATGGCTACACCTTC. As protein: CASSVDGGYGYTF.

This rearrangement joins TRBV25-1 to TRBJ1-1; weak D call: TRBD1 (6 bases). V was pared by 6 bases and J by 1 base, with 9 bases between. Germline V gives CDR1 MGHDK, CDR2 SYGVNS. This CDR3 is built from 13 residues. CDR3 region: CASSATGNTEAFF. CDR3 DNA sequence: TGTGCCAGCAGCGCGACAGGGAACACTGAAGCTTTCTTT. The full variable domain, in which reference TRBV25-1 and TRBJ1-1 provide the parts outside the CDR3, is EADIYQTPRYLVIGTGKKITLECSQTMGHDKMYWYQQDPGMELHLIHYSYGVNSTEKGDLSSESTVSRIRTEHFPLTLESARPSHTSQYLCASSATGNTEAFFGQGTRLTVV.

The chain links TRBV5-6 to TRBJ2-7, with D possibly TRBD2 on 7 matching bases. Germline CDR1 is SGHDT and CDR2 is YYEEEE. The CDR3 length is 16 residues. V was cut by 0 bases and J by 3 bases, with 16 bases left in between. CDR3 residues: CASSLGGGLLSYEQYF. The CDR3 bases are TGTGCCAGCAGCTTGGGCGGGGGCCTTCTTAGCTACGAGCAGTACTTC.

The chain has TRBV28 and TRBJ2-1, with D maybe TRBD2 (7 bases). Germline-derived CDR1 and CDR2 are MDHEN and SYDVKM. The ends were cut back, 5 bases at V and 2 bases at J, with 19 bases in the middle. This CDR3 has 17 amino acids. CDR3 amino acids: CASSRGWGGSPYNEQFF. CDR3 nucleotide sequence: TGTGCCAGCAGTAGGGGGTGGGGCGGGAGCCCCTACAATGAGCAGTTCTTC.

V and J are TRBV29-1 and TRBJ1-4, with 8 positions matching TRBD1. Germline values: CDR1 SQVTM, CDR2 ANQGSEA. Trimming at V came to 5 bases and at J to 6 bases, leaving 2 bases not matched to a gene. This CDR3 has 12 amino acids. The CDR3 DNA sequence: TGCAGCGTTCAGGGGGCGGATGAAAAACTGTTTTTT. As protein: CSVQGADEKLFF.

The chain employs TRBV6-1 and TRBJ2-1; D ambiguous. Germline CDR1 is MNHNS and CDR2 is SASEGT. This CDR3 comprises 14 residues. The V gene lost 2 bases and the J gene lost 2 bases, with 7 bases spanning the gap. In nucleotides, the CDR3 is TGTGCCAGCAGTGAACGGCTAGCCTACAATGAGCAGTTCTTC. Translated: CASSERLAYNEQFF.

The chain has TRBV27 and TRBJ2-7; 10 positions match TRBD1. CDR1 and CDR2 from the germline V gene are MNHEY and SMNVEV (reference sequence). This CDR3 comprises 15 residues. V gave up 5 bases and J gave up 3 bases; unmatched junction bases: 7. The CDR3 region has the DNA TGTGCCAGCAGTCAAGGGACAGGGGACTTCTACGAGCAGTACTTC. Translation gives CASSQGTGDFYEQYF.

The chain joins TRBV27 to TRBJ1-2; D remains ambiguous. This CDR3 has 13 residues. Germline V gene lookup returns CDR1 MNHEY and CDR2 SMNVEV (reference sequence). Deletions cut 6 bases from V and 1 base from J, with 9 bases between. This CDR3 is CASRASLNYGYTF. The CDR3 DNA reads as TGTGCCAGCAGGGCCTCCCTTAACTATGGCTACACCTTC.

This clone was seen only once. The rearrangement links TRBV27 to TRBJ2-1; 13 bases map to TRBD2. This CDR3 is 17 amino acids long. The V segment lost 0 bases and the J segment 5 bases; nucleotides outside the gene matches: 4. Germline V gene sequence: CDR1 MNHEY, CDR2 SMNVEV (reference sequence). CDR3 in amino acids: CASSLSAGTSGNNEQFF. CDR3 nucleotide sequence: TGTGCCAGCAGTTTATCGGCAGGGACTAGCGGGAACAATGAGCAGTTCTTC.

This chain joins TRBV20-1 and TRBJ1-4; D is unresolved. V lost 7 bases and J lost 8, with 8 bases in between. The CDR3 loop spans 10 amino acids. From germline, CDR1 is DFQATT and CDR2 SNEGSKA (reference sequence). CDR3 DNA: TGCAGTGTAGCGGACGAAAAACTGTTTTTT. Its translation: CSVADEKLFF.

The chain couples TRBV10-2 to TRBJ1-5, with TRBD1 as a possible D gene (5 bases). The CDR3 is 14 residues long. Trimming shortened V by 5 bases and J by 2 bases, and 10 bases separated the two germline ends. Germline V gene sequence: CDR1 WSHSY, CDR2 SAAADI. The CDR3 nucleotides read TGCGCCAGCAGTCAATCGGGGGGCAATCAGCCCCAGCATTTT. It encodes CASSQSGGNQPQHF.

This sequence joins TRBV7-9 and TRBJ2-4, with 10 bases that match TRBD2. V lost 1 base to trimming and J lost 0 bases; unmatched junction nucleotides: 9. CDR1 SEHNR and CDR2 FQNEAQ come from the germline V gene (reference sequence). The CDR3 is 19 residues long. The CDR3 is CASSLGRILAGRAKNIQYF. In nucleotides, the CDR3 is TGTGCCAGCAGCTTAGGTCGTATACTAGCGGGGAGAGCCAAAAACATTCAGTACTTC. Combining the CDR3 with reference TRBV7-9 and TRBJ2-4 gives the whole variable domain DTGVSQNPRHKITKRGQNVTFRCDPISEHNRLYWYRQTLGQGPEFLTYFQNEAQLEKSRLLSDRFSAERPKGSFSTLEIQRTEQGDSAMYLCASSLGRILAGRAKNIQYFGAGTRLSVL.